One and the same sample provided the 5 T cell receptor beta chains below, sequenced in a study of T cells in Graves' hyperthyroidism and ophthalmopathy (dated by TCRdb to the late 2010s). The method behind the library was multiplex PCR. Reads for this sample came from an Illumina HiSeq 2000. The TCR beta CDR3 regions were amplified from the RNA transcripts. A first-round RT-PCR of the TCR CDR3 used the HTBI primer set with the Qiagen OneStep RT-PCR kit. TCRdb reran the public reads through fastp at Q25 and MiXCR, keeping productive beta chains. Every entry covers one CDR3 protein and lists the most common genes and DNA from its rows. This sample has just over 550,000 distinct CDR3 sequences in its table, and 40% to 55% of those were observed once. The top ten hold 8% to 8.5% of the sample. The specimen sequenced was peripheral blood or thyroid tissue (not recorded which). The receptor source for this set is a woman under 30 with Graves' hyperthyroidism. Donor details come from another sample of the same person, matched by shared clones.

The chain employs TRBV6-6 and TRBJ2-5, with D perhaps assigned TRBD1 or TRBD2 (5 bases each). The ends were cut back, 0 bases at V and 2 bases at J, with 13 bases in the middle. Per germline, CDR1 MNHNY and CDR2 SVGAGI (reference sequence). The CDR3 length is 16 residues. CDR3 residues: CASSYSRGAAQETQYF. CDR3 sequence (DNA): TGTGCCAGCAGTTACTCCAGAGGGGCAGCACAAGAGACCCAGTACTTC.

This clonotype was found many times. The chain joins TRBV10-3 to TRBJ1-1; 7 positions agree with TRBD1. CDR1 and CDR2 (germline): ENHRY, SYGVKD. The CDR3 extends over 14 amino acids. V gave up 6 bases and J gave up 2 bases; unmatched junction bases: 6. The CDR3 DNA reads as TGTGCCATCAGGAAAGGACAGGATAACACTGAAGCTTTCTTT. This sequence encodes CAIRKGQDNTEAFF.

The chain uses TRBV27 and TRBJ1-2, with TRBD1 matching over 7 bases. V was clipped by 10 bases and J by 6 bases; unmatched bases: 17. In germline, CDR1 is MNHEY, CDR2 SMNVEV (reference sequence). The CDR3 has 15 residues. CDR3 DNA sequence: TGTGCCACCAGGGGGGGAAAGGGCACGGCGCATGGCTACACCTTC. It encodes CATRGGKGTAHGYTF.

This rearrangement joins TRBV29-1 to TRBJ2-5; a possible D gene is TRBD1 (6 bases). The V end was cut by 1 base, the J end by 0 bases, with 12 bases between. The CDR3 contains 15 residues. Per germline, CDR1 SQVTM and CDR2 ANQGSEA. The CDR3 is CSVEGRGQNQETQYF. The CDR3 DNA sequence: TGCAGCGTTGAAGGCAGGGGTCAGAACCAAGAGACCCAGTACTTC. The whole variable domain, remainder taken from reference TRBV29-1 and TRBJ2-5, is SAVISQKPSRDICQRGTSLTIQCQVDSQVTMMFWYRQQPGQSLTLIATANQGSEATYESGFVIDKFPISRPNLTFSTLTVSNMSPEDSSIYLCSVEGRGQNQETQYFGPGTRLLVL.

CDR3 in amino acids: CASKFRGGYTF. CDR3 sequence (DNA): TGTGCCAGCAAATTTAGGGGAGGCTACACCTTC. The rearrangement joins TRBV6-1 to TRBJ1-2; a weak D match, TRBD1 (5 bases). This CDR3 comprises 11 residues. The germline CDR1 and CDR2 sequences are MNHNS and SASEGT. V dropped 7 bases and J dropped 8 bases, with 11 bases sitting between them.